The 23 T cell receptor beta chains listed next were all sequenced from one sample in a study of shared clonotypes between healthy human individuals. TCRdb's table, derived via immunoSEQ multiplex PCR, lists solely in-frame clones and lacks some. This sample has around 510,000 clones, with around three quarters found just once. The source material was PBMCs. The receptors originated from a woman in her thirties or forties in good health. Some clones in this sample may be carry-over from other donors' samples.

The CDR3 DNA is TGTGCCATCAGTGAGTCAAGGGGCCTAAATGAAAAACTGTTTTTT. It codes for CAISESRGLNEKLFF. The chain employs TRBV10-3 and TRBJ1-4; possibly TRBD1 for D (5 bases). Germline V CDR1 and CDR2: ENHRY, SYGVKD. The V and J ends lost 0 bases and 5 bases respectively, with 10 bases between them. The CDR3 contains 15 residues.

This sequence joins TRBV5-5 and TRBJ1-5; D is ambiguous. The V end lost 1 base, the J end lost 6 bases, and 11 bases lay between the germline ends. CDR3 length: 14 amino acids. Germline loops: CDR1 SGHKS, CDR2 YYEKEE (reference sequence). Written as DNA, the CDR3 is TGTGCCAGCAGCTTGAATAGGGCCCGTCAGCCCCAGCATTTT. Translating it yields CASSLNRARQPQHF. Looking up the rest from reference TRBV5-5 and TRBJ1-5 gives the full variable domain: DAGVTQSPTHLIKTRGQQVTLRCSPISGHKSVSWYQQVLGQGPQFIFQYYEKEERGRGNFPDRFSARQFPNYSSELNVNALLLGDSALYLCASSLNRARQPQHFGDGTRLSIL.

This clone was seen a few times. This rearrangement joins TRBV30 to TRBJ1-4; a possible D gene is TRBD1 (5 bases). The V and J ends lost 0 bases and 5 bases respectively, with 7 bases between them. From germline, CDR1 is GTSNPN and CDR2 SVGIG (reference sequence). The CDR3 spans 13 residues. Here the CDR3 DNA reads TGTGCCTGGAGTGTAGGGACCAATGAAAAACTGTTTTTT. Translating gives CAWSVGTNEKLFF. The full variable domain, in which reference TRBV30 and TRBJ1-4 provide the parts outside the CDR3, is SQTIHQWPATLVQPVGSPLSLECTVEGTSNPNLYWYRQAAGRGLQLLFYSVGIGQISSEVPQNLSASRPQDRQFILSSKKLLLSDSGFYLCAWSVGTNEKLFFGSGTQLSVL.

V usage is TRBV20-1 and J usage is TRBJ1-1; D is unresolved. Germline CDR1 DFQATT, CDR2 SNEGSKA (reference sequence). This CDR3 comprises 10 residues. Trimming left V 2 bases short and J 8 bases short, with 6 bases between. The CDR3 is CSARKVEAFF. The CDR3 region has the DNA TGCAGTGCTAGAAAGGTAGAAGCTTTCTTT.

V usage is TRBV27 and J usage is TRBJ2-5; 11 bases line up with TRBD1. CDR3 size: 14 residues. Germline CDR1 is MNHEY and CDR2 is SMNVEV (reference sequence). V was pared by 2 bases and J by 7 bases, with 3 bases of the junction left unmatched. The CDR3 nucleotides read TGTGCCAGCAGTTTAAGGACAGGGGGCCGGACCCAGTACTTC. Protein product: CASSLRTGGRTQYF.

The CDR3 bases are TGTGCCTGCAACAGGGGAGTCGAGACCCAGTACTTC. Encoded protein: CACNRGVETQYF. This rearrangement joins TRBV30 to TRBJ2-5; 7 positions match TRBD1. Germline V gives CDR1 GTSNPN, CDR2 SVGIG (reference sequence). The ends lost 6 bases at V and 5 bases at J; junction bases unmatched: 6. The CDR3 is 12 amino acids.

V gene TRBV9 combines with J gene TRBJ2-1, with D unresolved. The germline V gene encodes CDR1 SGDLS and CDR2 YYNGEE. The CDR3 sequence is 12 residues long. V was cut by 4 bases and J by 6 bases, with 8 bases left in between. This CDR3 is CASSLPGNEQFF. The CDR3, as DNA: TGTGCCAGCAGCCTACCGGGCAATGAGCAGTTCTTC.

The CDR3 reads CASSPSSGGYNEQFF. The CDR3 bases are TGTGCCAGCAGCCCCTCTAGCGGGGGGTACAATGAGCAGTTCTTC. V gene TRBV25-1 combines with J gene TRBJ2-1, with TRBD2 matching over 11 bases. Germline values: CDR1 MGHDK, CDR2 SYGVNS. There are 15 residues in the CDR3. Trimming removed 6 bases from V and 4 bases from J; junction bases left unmatched: 5.

This chain links TRBV15 with TRBJ2-7; D unclear. Germline V CDR1 and CDR2: LNHNV, YYDKDF (reference sequence). The CDR3 runs 15 residues. Trimming cost V 0 bases and J 7 bases, with 16 bases left between them. The CDR3 protein is CATSRDFPGPGEQYF. CDR3 nucleotide sequence: TGTGCCACCAGCAGAGATTTCCCTGGCCCCGGGGAGCAGTACTTC.

This clone has at least ten counts. V and J are TRBV21-1 and TRBJ2-1; TRBD1, the table's D call, lacks a check against the DNA. TRBV21-1 is reported as a pseudogene. The CDR3 sequence is 17 residues long. The CDR3 DNA reads as TGTGCCAGCAGCAAAGGGGGGCCTTTCACACACGTCAATGAGCAGTTCTTC. As protein: CASSKGGPFTHVNEQFF.

The rearrangement joins TRBV4-1 to TRBJ1-1; D remains unclear. The CDR3 has 12 residues. Germline lookup yields CDR1 MGHRA and CDR2 YSYEKL. V was shortened by 3 bases and J by 11 bases, with 13 bases between the two germline ends. The CDR3 DNA reads TGCGCCAGCAGCCAGACGGGGAATGAGGCTTTCTTT. It specifies CASSQTGNEAFF.

This rearrangement joins TRBV11-3 to TRBJ1-1; 7 nucleotides line up with TRBD1. Germline loops: CDR1 SGHNT, CDR2 YENEEA. This CDR3 spans 15 amino acids. Trimming removed 2 bases from V and 1 base from J; junction bases left unmatched: 4. The CDR3 sequence is CASSLTGDSNTEAFF. Here the CDR3 DNA reads TGTGCCAGCAGCTTAACAGGGGACTCGAACACTGAAGCTTTCTTT.

The gene calls are TRBV28 and TRBJ2-1; D gene unclear. CDR3 length: 11 residues. Germline lookup yields CDR1 MDHEN and CDR2 SYDVKM. V dropped 1 base and J dropped 10 bases, with 5 bases sitting between them. The CDR3 DNA follows: TGTGCCAGCAGTTTATCCAGGGAGCAGTTCTTC. Protein product: CASSLSREQFF.

The chain is built from TRBV14 and TRBJ2-1; tentative D call: TRBD2 (5 bases). From germline, CDR1 is SGHDN and CDR2 FVKESK. The length of the CDR3 is 16 residues. Trimming cost V 2 bases and J 5 bases, with 16 bases left between them. The chain's CDR3 is CASSQLGGRANNEQFF. As DNA, the CDR3 is TGTGCCAGCAGCCAACTAGGCGGGCGCGCCAACAATGAGCAGTTCTTC.

The chain is built from TRBV2 and TRBJ2-7; D unresolved. CDR3 length: 12 amino acids. Germline-derived CDR1 and CDR2 are SNHLY and FYNNEI. The V and J ends lost 7 bases and 2 bases respectively, with 9 bases between them. CDR3 sequence: CASKRDAYEQYF. CDR3 in DNA: TGTGCCAGCAAGCGCGATGCCTACGAGCAGTACTTC.

Written as DNA, the CDR3 is TGTGCCAGCTCACCACCCCGGGACTACCTCACCGGGGAGCTGTTTTTT. Residues: CASSPPRDYLTGELFF. This sequence joins TRBV18 and TRBJ2-2; 7 nucleotides match TRBD2. The J segment lost 4 bases and the V segment lost 0 bases, leaving 5 bases of the junction unmatched. The CDR3 runs to 16 residues. Per the germline V gene, CDR1 is KGHSH and CDR2 is LQKENI.

In DNA form, the CDR3 reads TGTGCCAGCAGCTTGGGAGCGGGAGAAACAGATACGCAGTATTTT. It is translated as CASSLGAGETDTQYF. The V gene is TRBV5-6, the J gene TRBJ2-3; the match to TRBD2 covers 8 bases. CDR1 is SGHDT and CDR2 is YYEEEE in the germline V gene. Trimming removed 0 bases from V and 3 bases from J; junction bases left unmatched: 3. The CDR3 has 15 residues.

V is TRBV11-3 and J is TRBJ1-1; no firm D call. The CDR3 runs 13 residues. Germline assignment: CDR1 SGHNT and CDR2 YENEEA. Between the trimmed V and J ends, which lost 1 base and 3 bases, there was a span of 6 bases. CDR3 nucleotides: TGTGCCAGCAGCTTAGTCGGGCACACTGAAGCTTTCTTT. This sequence encodes CASSLVGHTEAFF.

In DNA form, the CDR3 reads TGTGCCAGCAGCTTATTTCGGGGGAGTACCTACAATGAGCAGTTCTTC. Protein product: CASSLFRGSTYNEQFF. V gene TRBV7-2 combines with J gene TRBJ2-1, with D tentatively TRBD2 (6 bases). The CDR3 length is 16 residues. V was clipped by 2 bases and J by 2 bases, with 13 bases between them. CDR1 and CDR2 (germline): SGHTA, FQGNSA.

The chain employs TRBV7-3 and TRBJ2-3; D might be TRBD1 or TRBD2, each matching 5 bases. CDR1 is SGHTA and CDR2 is FQGTGA in the germline V gene. The length of the CDR3 is 13 residues. V was pared by 5 bases and J by 9 bases, with 15 bases between. The CDR3 nucleotides read TGTGCCAGCAGCATTCCTCGGGACCCCACGCAGTATTTT. Translating it yields CASSIPRDPTQYF.

The CDR3 sequence is CASSAGQGAEKLFF. The CDR3 DNA reads TGCGCCAGCAGCGCGGGACAGGGCGCTGAAAAACTGTTTTTT. The chain links TRBV5-1 to TRBJ1-4; 9 bases agree with TRBD1. This CDR3 comprises 14 residues. Germline lookup yields CDR1 SGHRS and CDR2 YFSETQ. Trimming removed 4 bases from V and 7 bases from J; junction bases left unmatched: 5.

Comment on this clone: The identical CDR3 is also encoded by other nucleotide sequences in the sample. The chain carries TRBV5-6 and TRBJ1-2, with D tentatively TRBD1 (5 bases). This CDR3 spans 12 amino acids. Germline CDR1 is SGHDT and CDR2 is YYEEEE. V lost 2 bases to trimming and J lost 3 bases, with 5 bases between them. The CDR3: CASSLGDYGYTF. CDR3 coding DNA: TGTGCCAGCAGCTTAGGGGACTATGGCTACACCTTC.

V usage is TRBV11-3 and J usage is TRBJ2-5, with 7 bases aligning to TRBD2. This CDR3 has 17 amino acids. V lost 1 base to trimming and J lost 1 base; unmatched junction nucleotides: 9. The V gene's germline CDR1 is SGHNT and CDR2 YENEEA. The CDR3, as DNA: TGTGCCAGCAGCTTAGGCCGCGGGAGCGGCGTCCAAGAGACCCAGTACTTC. This codes for CASSLGRGSGVQETQYF.